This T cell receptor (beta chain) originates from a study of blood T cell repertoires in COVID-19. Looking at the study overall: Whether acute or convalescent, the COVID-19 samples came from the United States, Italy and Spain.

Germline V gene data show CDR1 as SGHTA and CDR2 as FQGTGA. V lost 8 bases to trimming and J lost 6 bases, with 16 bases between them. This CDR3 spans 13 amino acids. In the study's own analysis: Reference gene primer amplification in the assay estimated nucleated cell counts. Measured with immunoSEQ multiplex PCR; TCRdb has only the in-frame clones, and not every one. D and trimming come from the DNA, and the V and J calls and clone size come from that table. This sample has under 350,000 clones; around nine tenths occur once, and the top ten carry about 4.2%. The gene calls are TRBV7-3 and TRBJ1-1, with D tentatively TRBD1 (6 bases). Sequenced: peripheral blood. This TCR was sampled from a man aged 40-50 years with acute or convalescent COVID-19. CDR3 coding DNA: TGTGCCAGCGGGGGAACAGGGTGGGCTGAAGCTTTCTTT. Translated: CASGGTGWAEAFF.